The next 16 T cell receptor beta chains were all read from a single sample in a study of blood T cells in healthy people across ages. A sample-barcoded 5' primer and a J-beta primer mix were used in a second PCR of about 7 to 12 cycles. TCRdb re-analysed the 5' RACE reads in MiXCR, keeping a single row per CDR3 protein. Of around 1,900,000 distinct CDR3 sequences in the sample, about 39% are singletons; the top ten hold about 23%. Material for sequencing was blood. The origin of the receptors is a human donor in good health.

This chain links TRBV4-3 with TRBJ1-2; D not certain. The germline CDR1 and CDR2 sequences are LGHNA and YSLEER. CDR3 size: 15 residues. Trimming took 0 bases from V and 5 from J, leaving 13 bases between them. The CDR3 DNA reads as TGCGCCAGCAGCCAAGATACGTCGGATGCGTATGGCTACACCTTC. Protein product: CASSQDTSDAYGYTF.

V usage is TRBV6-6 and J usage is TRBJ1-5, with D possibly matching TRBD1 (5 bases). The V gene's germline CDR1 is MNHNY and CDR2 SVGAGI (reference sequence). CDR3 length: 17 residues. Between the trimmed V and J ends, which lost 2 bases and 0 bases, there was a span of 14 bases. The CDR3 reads CASSYASGRNSNQPQHF. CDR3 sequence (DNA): TGTGCCAGCAGTTACGCCTCGGGACGGAATAGCAATCAGCCCCAGCATTTT.

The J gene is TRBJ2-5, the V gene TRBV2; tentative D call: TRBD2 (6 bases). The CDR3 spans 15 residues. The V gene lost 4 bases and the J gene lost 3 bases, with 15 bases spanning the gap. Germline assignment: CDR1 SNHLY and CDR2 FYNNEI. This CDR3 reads CASSVLRDVKETQYF. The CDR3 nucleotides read TGTGCCAGCAGTGTCCTGCGGGACGTGAAAGAGACCCAGTACTTC.

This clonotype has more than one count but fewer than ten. This chain's CDR3 is CASRSAYSLSNQPQHF. Written as DNA, the CDR3 is TGTGCCAGCAGATCGGCGTATAGCCTGAGCAATCAGCCCCAGCATTTT. The chain joins TRBV6-2 or TRBV6-3 to TRBJ1-5, with D uncertain. Deletions cut 6 bases from V and 1 base from J, with 16 bases between. Germline V gives CDR1 MNHEY, CDR2 SVGEGT. The CDR3 length is 16 residues.

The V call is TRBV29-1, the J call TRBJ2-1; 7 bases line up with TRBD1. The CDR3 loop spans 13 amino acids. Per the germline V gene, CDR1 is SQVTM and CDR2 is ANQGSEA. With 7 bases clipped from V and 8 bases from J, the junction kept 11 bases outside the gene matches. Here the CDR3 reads CSARISGGYEQFF. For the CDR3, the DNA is TGCAGCGCCCGAATCTCAGGGGGTTATGAGCAGTTCTTC.

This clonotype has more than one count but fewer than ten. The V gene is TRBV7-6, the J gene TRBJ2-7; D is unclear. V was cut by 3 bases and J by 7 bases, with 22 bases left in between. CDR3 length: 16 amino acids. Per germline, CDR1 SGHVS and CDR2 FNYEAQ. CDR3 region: CASSLADPDPLGEQYF. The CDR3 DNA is TGTGCCAGCAGCTTGGCCGACCCAGACCCCCTGGGAGAGCAGTACTTC.

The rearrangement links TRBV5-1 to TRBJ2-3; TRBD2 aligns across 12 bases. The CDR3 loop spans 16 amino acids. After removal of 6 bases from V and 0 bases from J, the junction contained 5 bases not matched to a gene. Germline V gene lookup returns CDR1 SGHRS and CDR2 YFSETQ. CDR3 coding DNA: TGCGCCAGCAACCGGGGGACTAGCGGGAGCACAGATACGCAGTATTTT. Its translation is CASNRGTSGSTDTQYF.

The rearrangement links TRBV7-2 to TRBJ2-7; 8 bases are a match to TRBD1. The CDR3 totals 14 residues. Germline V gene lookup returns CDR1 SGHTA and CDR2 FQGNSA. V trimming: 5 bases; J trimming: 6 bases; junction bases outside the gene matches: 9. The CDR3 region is CASSPDRGRGEQYF. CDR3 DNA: TGTGCCAGCAGCCCCGACAGGGGACGGGGCGAGCAGTACTTC.

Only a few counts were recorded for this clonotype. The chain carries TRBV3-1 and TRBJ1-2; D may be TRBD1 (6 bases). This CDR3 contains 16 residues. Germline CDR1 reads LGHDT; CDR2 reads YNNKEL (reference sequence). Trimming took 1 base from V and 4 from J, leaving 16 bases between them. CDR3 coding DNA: TGTGCCAGCAGCCAAGGAACCGCAGGGGCCCCCTATGGCTACACCTTC. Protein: CASSQGTAGAPYGYTF.

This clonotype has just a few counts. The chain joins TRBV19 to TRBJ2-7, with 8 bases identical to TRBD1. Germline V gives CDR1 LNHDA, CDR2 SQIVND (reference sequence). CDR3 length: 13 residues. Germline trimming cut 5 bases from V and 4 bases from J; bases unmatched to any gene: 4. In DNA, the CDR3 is TGTGCCAGTAGTCCCTACAGGGGGTACGAGCAGTACTTC. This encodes CASSPYRGYEQYF. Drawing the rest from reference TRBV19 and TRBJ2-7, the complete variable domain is DGGITQSPKYLFRKEGQNVTLSCEQNLNHDAMYWYRQDPGQGLRLIYYSQIVNDFQKGDIAEGYSVSREKKESFPLTVTSAQKNPTAFYLCASSPYRGYEQYFGPGTRLTVT.

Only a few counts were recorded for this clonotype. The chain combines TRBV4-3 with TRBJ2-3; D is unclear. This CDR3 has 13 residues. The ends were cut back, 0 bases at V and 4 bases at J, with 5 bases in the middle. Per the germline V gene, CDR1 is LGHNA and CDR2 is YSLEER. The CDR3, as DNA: TGCGCCAGCAGCCAAGAGAAGGCAGATACGCAGTATTTT. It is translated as CASSQEKADTQYF.

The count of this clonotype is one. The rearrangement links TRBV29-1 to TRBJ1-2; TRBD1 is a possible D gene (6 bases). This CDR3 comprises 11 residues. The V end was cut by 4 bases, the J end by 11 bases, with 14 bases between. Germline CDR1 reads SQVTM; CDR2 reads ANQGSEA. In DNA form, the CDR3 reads TGCAGCGTTGTCGAAGAGGGGGTATACACCTTC. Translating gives CSVVEEGVYTF.

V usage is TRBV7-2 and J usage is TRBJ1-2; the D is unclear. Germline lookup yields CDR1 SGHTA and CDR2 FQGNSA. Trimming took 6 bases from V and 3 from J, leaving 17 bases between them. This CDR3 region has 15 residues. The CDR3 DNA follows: TGTGCCAGCAGTTTAACCCTGACGACATACTATGGCTACACCTTC. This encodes CASSLTLTTYYGYTF.

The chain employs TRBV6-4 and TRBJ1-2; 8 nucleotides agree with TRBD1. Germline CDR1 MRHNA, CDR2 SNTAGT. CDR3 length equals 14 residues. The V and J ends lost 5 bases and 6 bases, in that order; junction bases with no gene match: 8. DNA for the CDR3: TGTGCCAGCAGTTCGACAGGGGCCGGGGATGGCTACACCTTC. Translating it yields CASSSTGAGDGYTF.

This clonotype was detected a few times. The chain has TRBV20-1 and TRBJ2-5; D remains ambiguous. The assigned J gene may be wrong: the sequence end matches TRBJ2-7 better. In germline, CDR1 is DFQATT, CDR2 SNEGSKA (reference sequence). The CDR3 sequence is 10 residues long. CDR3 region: CSASIYEQYF. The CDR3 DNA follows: TGCAGTGCTAGTATCTACGAGCAGTACTTC.

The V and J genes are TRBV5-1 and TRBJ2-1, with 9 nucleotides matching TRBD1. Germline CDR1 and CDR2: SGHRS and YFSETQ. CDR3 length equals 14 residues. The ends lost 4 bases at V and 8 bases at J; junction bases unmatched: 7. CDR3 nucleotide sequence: TGCGCCAGCAGCCCTCAGGGACAGGGCCATGAGCAGTTCTTC. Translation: CASSPQGQGHEQFF.